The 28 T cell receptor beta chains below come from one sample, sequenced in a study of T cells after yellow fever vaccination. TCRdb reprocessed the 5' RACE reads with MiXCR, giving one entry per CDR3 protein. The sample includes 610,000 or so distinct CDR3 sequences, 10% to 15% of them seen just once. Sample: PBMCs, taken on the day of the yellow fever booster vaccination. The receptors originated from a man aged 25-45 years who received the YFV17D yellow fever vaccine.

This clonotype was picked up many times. The CDR3 coding sequence is TGCAGTGCTAGGTCACAGGGGAGTGAAGCTTTCTTT. Its translation: CSARSQGSEAFF. The V gene is TRBV20-1, the J gene TRBJ1-1, with 7 bases that match TRBD1. V shed 3 bases, J shed 7 bases, and the junction held 5 bases outside the gene matches. This CDR3 has 12 residues. Germline V gives CDR1 DFQATT, CDR2 SNEGSKA (reference sequence).

The CDR3 sequence is CAWSVGLAGVNEQFF. The CDR3 DNA reads as TGTGCCTGGAGTGTGGGTCTAGCGGGCGTGAATGAGCAGTTCTTC. The chain recombines TRBV30 with TRBJ2-1; 8 bases fit TRBD2. Germline assignment: CDR1 GTSNPN and CDR2 SVGIG (reference sequence). The CDR3 length is 15 residues. Trimming took 0 bases from V and 7 from J; bases not matched to a gene: 8.

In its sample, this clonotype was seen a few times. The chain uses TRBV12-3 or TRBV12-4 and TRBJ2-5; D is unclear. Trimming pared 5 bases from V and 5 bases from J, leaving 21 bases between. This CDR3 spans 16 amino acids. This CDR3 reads CASSQYILGYWETQYF. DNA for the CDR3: TGTGCCAGCAGTCAATACATCCTAGGTTACTGGGAGACCCAGTACTTC.

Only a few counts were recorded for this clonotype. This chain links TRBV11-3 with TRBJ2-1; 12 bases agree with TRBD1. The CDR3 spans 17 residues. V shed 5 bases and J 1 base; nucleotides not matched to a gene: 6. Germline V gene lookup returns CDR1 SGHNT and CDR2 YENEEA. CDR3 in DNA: TGTGCCAGCAGCGCCCGGGACAGGGGGCAGTCCTACAATGAGCAGTTCTTC. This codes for CASSARDRGQSYNEQFF.

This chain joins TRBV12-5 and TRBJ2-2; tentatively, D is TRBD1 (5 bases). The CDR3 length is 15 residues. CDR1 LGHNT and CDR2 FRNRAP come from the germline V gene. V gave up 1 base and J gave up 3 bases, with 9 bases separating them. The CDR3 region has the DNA TGTGCTAGTGGTTTGGGGCAGGGTGACACCGGGGAGCTGTTTTTT. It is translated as CASGLGQGDTGELFF.

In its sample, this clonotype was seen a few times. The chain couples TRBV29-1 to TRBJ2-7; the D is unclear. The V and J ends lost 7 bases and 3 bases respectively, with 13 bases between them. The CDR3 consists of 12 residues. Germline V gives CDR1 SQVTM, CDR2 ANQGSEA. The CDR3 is CSGYNYNYEQYF. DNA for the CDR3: TGCAGCGGATATAACTACAACTACGAGCAGTACTTC.

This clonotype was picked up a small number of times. This chain's CDR3 is CATRGQEETQYF. The DNA for the CDR3 is TGTGCCACCAGGGGTCAAGAAGAGACCCAGTACTTC. The rearrangement links TRBV10-3 to TRBJ2-5, with D perhaps TRBD1 (6 bases). The CDR3 covers 12 residues. Trimming shortened V by 10 bases and J by 3 bases, and 12 bases separated the two germline ends. The germline V gene encodes CDR1 ENHRY and CDR2 SYGVKD.

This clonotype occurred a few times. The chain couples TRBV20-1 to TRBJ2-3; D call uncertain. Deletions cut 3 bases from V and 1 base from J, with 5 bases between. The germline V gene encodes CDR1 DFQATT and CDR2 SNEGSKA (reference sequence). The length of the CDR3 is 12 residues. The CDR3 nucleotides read TGCAGTGCTAGTCGTGGCACAGATACGCAGTATTTT. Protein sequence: CSASRGTDTQYF.

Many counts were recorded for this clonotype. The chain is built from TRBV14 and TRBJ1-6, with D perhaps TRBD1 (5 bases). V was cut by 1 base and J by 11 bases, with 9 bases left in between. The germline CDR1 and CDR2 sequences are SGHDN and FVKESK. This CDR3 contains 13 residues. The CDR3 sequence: CASSQVTGAPLHF. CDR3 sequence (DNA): TGTGCCAGCAGCCAAGTAACGGGGGCACCCCTCCACTTT.

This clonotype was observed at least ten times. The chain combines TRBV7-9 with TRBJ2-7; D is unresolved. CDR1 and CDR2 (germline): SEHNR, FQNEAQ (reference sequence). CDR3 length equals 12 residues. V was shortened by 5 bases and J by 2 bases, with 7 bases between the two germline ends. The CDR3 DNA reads TGTGCCAGCAGCCCCCCCGCCTACGAGCAGTACTTC. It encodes CASSPPAYEQYF.

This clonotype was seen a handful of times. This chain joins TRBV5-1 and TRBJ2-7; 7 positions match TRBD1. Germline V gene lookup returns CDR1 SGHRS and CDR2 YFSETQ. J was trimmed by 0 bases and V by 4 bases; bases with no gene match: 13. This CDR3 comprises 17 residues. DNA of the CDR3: TGCGCCAGCAGCCCTAGCCGACAGGGATCGGGCTCCTACGAGCAGTACTTC. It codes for CASSPSRQGSGSYEQYF.

CDR3 amino acids: CASSQDAEQYF. In nucleotides, the CDR3 is TGTGCCAGCAGCCAAGATGCCGAGCAGTACTTC. V and J are TRBV14 and TRBJ2-7; the D is unclear. The CDR3 covers 11 residues. Germline CDR1 SGHDN, CDR2 FVKESK. V was pared by 0 bases and J by 6 bases, with 3 bases between. The full variable domain, its missing parts supplied by reference TRBV14 and TRBJ2-7, is EAGVTQFPSHSVIEKGQTVTLRCDPISGHDNLYWYRRVMGKEIKFLLHFVKESKQDESGMPNNRFLAERTGGTYSTLKVQPAELEDSGVYFCASSQDAEQYFGPGTRLTVT.

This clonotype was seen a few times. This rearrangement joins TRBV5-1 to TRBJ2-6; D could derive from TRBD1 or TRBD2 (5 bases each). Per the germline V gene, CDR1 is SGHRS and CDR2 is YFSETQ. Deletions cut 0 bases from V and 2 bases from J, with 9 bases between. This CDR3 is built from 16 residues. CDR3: CASSLGGMAGANVLTF. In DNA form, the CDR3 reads TGCGCCAGCAGCTTGGGGGGGATGGCTGGGGCCAACGTCCTGACTTTC.

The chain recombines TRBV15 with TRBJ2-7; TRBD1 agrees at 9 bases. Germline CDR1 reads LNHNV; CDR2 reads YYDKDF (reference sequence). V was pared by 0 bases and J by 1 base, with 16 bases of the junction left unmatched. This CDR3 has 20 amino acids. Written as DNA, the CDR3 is TGTGCCACCAGCAGAGATTCAACAGGGGGCGCCTCAAAACGTTCCTACGAGCAGTACTTC. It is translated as CATSRDSTGGASKRSYEQYF.

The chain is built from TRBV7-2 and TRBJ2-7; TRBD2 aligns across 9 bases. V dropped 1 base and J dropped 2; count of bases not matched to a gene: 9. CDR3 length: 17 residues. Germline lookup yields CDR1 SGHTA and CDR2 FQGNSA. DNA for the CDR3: TGTGCCAGCAGCTTAGGGTCCACTGCTAGCGGGGCCTACGAGCAGTACTTC. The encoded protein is CASSLGSTASGAYEQYF.

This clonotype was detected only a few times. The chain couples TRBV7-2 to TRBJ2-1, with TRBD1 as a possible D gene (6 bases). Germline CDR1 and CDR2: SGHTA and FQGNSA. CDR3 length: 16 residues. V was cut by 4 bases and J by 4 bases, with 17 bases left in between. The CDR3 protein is CASSYPQGPGYNEQFF. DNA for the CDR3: TGTGCCAGCAGCTACCCACAGGGACCAGGATACAATGAGCAGTTCTTC.

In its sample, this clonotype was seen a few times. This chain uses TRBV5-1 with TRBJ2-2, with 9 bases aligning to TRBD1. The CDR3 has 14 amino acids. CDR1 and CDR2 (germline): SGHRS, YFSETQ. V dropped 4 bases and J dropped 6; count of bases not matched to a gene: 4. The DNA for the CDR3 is TGCGCCAGCAGCAATCGGGACAGGGCCGGGGAGCTGTTTTTT. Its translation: CASSNRDRAGELFF.

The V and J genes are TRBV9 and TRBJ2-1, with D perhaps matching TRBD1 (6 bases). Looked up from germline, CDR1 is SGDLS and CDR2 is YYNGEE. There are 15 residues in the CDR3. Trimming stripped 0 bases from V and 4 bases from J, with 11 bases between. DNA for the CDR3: TGTGCCAGCAGCGTAGGGCAGGGGAGATACAATGAGCAGTTCTTC. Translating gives CASSVGQGRYNEQFF.

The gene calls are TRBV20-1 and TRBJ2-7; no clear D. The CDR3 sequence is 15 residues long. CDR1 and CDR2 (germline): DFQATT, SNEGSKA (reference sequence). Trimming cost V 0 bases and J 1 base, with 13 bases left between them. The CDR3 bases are TGCAGTGCTAGAGATCTCGGTGTCGGGTCCTACGAGCAGTACTTC. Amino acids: CSARDLGVGSYEQYF.

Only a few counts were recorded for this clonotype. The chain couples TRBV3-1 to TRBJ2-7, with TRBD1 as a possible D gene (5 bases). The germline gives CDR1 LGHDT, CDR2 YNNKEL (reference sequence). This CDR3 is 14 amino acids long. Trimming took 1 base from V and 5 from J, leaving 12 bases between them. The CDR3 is CASSQVQVPNEQYF. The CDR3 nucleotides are TGTGCCAGCAGCCAAGTACAGGTTCCCAACGAGCAGTACTTC.

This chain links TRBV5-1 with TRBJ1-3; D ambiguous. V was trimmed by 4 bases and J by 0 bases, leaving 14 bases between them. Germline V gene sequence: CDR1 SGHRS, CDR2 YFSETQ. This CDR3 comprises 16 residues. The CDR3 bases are TGCGCCAGCAGCCCGTTAACGACAAGCTCTGGAAACACCATATATTTT. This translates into CASSPLTTSSGNTIYF.

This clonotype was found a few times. Here the CDR3 reads CARSALAGGWETQYF. For the CDR3, the DNA is TGTGCCCGATCCGCCTTGGCGGGAGGATGGGAGACCCAGTACTTC. V is TRBV7-2 and J is TRBJ2-5, with 8 nucleotides matching TRBD2. V shed 11 bases and J 5 bases; nucleotides not matched to a gene: 16. The CDR3 has 15 amino acids. Germline CDR1 is SGHTA and CDR2 is FQGNSA.

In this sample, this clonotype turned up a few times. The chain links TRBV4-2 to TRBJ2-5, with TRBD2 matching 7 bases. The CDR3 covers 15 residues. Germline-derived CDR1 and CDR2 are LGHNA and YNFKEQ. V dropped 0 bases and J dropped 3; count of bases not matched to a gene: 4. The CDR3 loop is CASSQEASGKETQYF. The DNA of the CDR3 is TGTGCCAGCAGCCAAGAGGCTAGCGGCAAAGAGACCCAGTACTTC.

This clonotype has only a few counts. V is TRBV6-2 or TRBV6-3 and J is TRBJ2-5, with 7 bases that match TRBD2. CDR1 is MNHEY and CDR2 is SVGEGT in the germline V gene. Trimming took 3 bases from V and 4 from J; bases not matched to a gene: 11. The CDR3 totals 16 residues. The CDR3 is CASSYPPGGTGETQYF. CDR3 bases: TGTGCCAGCAGTTATCCCCCGGGGGGAACGGGAGAGACCCAGTACTTC.

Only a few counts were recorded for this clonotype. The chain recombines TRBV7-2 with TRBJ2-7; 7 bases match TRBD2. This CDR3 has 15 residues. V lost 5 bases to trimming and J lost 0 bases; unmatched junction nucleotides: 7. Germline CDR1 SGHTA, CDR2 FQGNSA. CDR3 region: CASSPSGTNSYEQYF. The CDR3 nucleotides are TGTGCCAGCAGCCCTTCCGGGACTAACTCCTACGAGCAGTACTTC.

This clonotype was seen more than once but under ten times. The CDR3 protein is CSVASAEWGEQFF. In nucleotides, the CDR3 is TGCAGCGTCGCGTCAGCGGAGTGGGGTGAGCAGTTCTTC. The chain is built from TRBV29-1 and TRBJ2-1; weak D call: TRBD2 (5 bases). The germline V and J ends were trimmed by 6 bases and 9 bases, with 18 bases remaining between them. CDR1 SQVTM and CDR2 ANQGSEA come from the germline V gene. The CDR3 has 13 amino acids.

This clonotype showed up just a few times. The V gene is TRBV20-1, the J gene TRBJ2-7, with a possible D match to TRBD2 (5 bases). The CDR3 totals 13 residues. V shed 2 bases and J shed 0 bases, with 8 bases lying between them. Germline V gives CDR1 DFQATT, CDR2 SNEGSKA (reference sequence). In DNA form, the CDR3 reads TGCAGTGCTAGAACCGGACTCTCCTACGAGCAGTACTTC. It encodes CSARTGLSYEQYF.

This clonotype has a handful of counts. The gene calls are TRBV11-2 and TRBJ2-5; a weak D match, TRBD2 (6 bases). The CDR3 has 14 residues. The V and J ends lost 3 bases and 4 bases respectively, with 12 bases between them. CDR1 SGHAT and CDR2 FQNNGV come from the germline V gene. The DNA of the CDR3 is TGTGCCAGCAGCTTGTCCGGAGGGAGAGAGACCCAGTACTTC. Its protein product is CASSLSGGRETQYF.